This T cell receptor (beta chain) was retrieved from a study of CD8 T cells in ankylosing spondylitis (TCRdb year 2017). For context, the study as a whole: To find TCR variants linked to disease, the study profiled T cell receptor beta repertoires in ankylosing spondylitis patients and healthy donors. In total, the full study cohort was made up of over a hundred healthy donors and 25 to 30 ankylosing spondylitis patients. Peripheral blood samples were taken, and synovial fluid was additionally collected from ankylosing spondylitis patients. Here is what the overall study found, with its caveats: Some of the motif variants had been reported before in the synovial fluid and blood of reactive arthritis patients, a finding that suggests common disease-initiation mechanisms. Blood from ankylosing spondylitis patients appeared to be characterized by a TCR beta motif made up of eight highly homologous amino acid variants. The disease-linked clones showed a CD8+ phenotype and occurred at relatively low frequencies in peripheral blood. Significant enrichment of the disease-linked clones was reported in matched synovial fluid samples from ankylosing spondylitis patients.

Sequenced using an Illumina HiSeq 2500. TCR beta libraries were prepared by quantitative 5'-RACE with molecular barcodes. Per the authors' processing: To identify disease-linked TCR variants, a new computational method was used, one built on a probabilistic model of VDJ rearrangement. TCRdb reworked the public reads: Q25 trimming with fastp, MiXCR clone assembly, productive beta chains retained. For every CDR3 protein sequence, its rows merge into one entry that carries the most common genes and DNA. The V and J calls shown here were made by TCRdb, not taken from the authors' results. The sample profile shows fewer than 250,000 distinct CDR3 sequences; 18% of them were found once. More than 40% of the sample belongs to the ten largest clones. V drops 1 base and J drops 2 bases, leaving 9 bases in between. CDR1 ENHRY and CDR2 SYGVKD are derived from the germline V gene. Including the terminal cysteine and phenylalanine, the CDR3 comprises 15 residues. Only the CDR3 part of the read is kept: 45 bases, read in frame from the first base.

The table lists this clonotype with many counts. Its binding antigen is unknown. The record has no base qualities; no much larger clone is one base away. Recombination linked TRBV10-3 to TRBJ2-1, with the D gene too uncertain to name. The source of this sequence is a male donor with ankylosing spondylitis. Input material: blood, either unsorted or a sorted T cell fraction (not recorded which). Here the CDR3 is given as CAISEFWVTYNEQFF. In nucleotide form, the sequence is TGTGCCATCAGTGAGTTTTGGGTCACCTACAATGAGCAGTTCTTC.